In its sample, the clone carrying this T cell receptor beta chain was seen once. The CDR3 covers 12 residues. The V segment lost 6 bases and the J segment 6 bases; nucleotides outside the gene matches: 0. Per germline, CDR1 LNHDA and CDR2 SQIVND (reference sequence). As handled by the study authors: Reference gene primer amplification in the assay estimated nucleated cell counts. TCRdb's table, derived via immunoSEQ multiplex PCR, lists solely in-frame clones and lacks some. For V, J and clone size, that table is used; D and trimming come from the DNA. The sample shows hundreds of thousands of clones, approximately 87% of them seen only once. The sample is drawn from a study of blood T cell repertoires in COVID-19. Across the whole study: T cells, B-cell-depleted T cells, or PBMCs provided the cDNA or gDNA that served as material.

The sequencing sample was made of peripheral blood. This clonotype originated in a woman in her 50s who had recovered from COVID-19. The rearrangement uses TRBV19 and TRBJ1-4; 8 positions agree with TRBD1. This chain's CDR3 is CASRDRDEKLFF. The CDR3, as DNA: TGTGCCAGTAGGGACAGGGATGAAAAACTGTTTTTT.